The TCR beta chain described here comes from a study of beta chain features in type 1 diabetes (dated by TCRdb to the late 2010s). Regarding the complete study: No differences in mean age, gender distribution, total cell number or subset yield were found between patients and healthy donors. A total of approximately 100 million sorted cells were examined across all samples, and the number of cells per subset was strongly correlated with RNA yield. In the study, TCRB repertoires of sorted circulating CD4+ T cell subsets from recently diagnosed type 1 diabetes patients were compared with those of matched healthy donors. Naive and central memory subsets were obtained from all 30 or so donors, but regulatory and stem cell-like memory subsets were isolated from only 8 patients and about eight healthy donors.

The High Capacity cDNA Reverse Transcription Kit was used to reverse transcribe all of the isolated RNA, meaning that expressed TCRB transcripts were what got sequenced. Deep immunoSEQ sequencing was performed on naive, central memory and regulatory T cell samples, with an average of about 3.6 million total reads per sample. Sorted cells were lysed in RLT buffer, and RNA was extracted using DNase-treated RNeasy Micro or Mini kits according to cell number. To prevent cross-contamination, every cell subset was processed on its own, while patient and healthy donor samples were processed together. The immunoSEQ multiplex PCR was used to amplify TCRB sequences from cDNA, yielding 87-bp fragments that span the CDR3 region. Sequencing of the amplicons was performed on the Illumina HiSeq platform. The original methods were these. Synthetic template baselines were used to correct PCR bias computationally, reads within Hamming distance 2 were collapsed together, and singletons that could not be merged were discarded. Reads were aligned against IMGT so that V, D and J genes, CDR3 length and insertions or deletions at six rearrangement sites could be assigned. Within each subset, clonotype counts were normalized to the number of sorted cells before true diversity and Gini coefficients were calculated with the tcR R package. The overlap coefficient, calculated on TCRB nucleotide sequences, was used to measure repertoire sharing. Out-of-frame TCRB sequences from naive cells were analyzed as a proxy for the pre-selection repertoire. This is the immuneACCESS table as TCRdb keeps it, with only in-frame sequences that have V and J called. A part of the clones is gone; compared with another copy, unresolved V genes explain less than half, and the rest is unexplained. The D gene and trimming were derived from the DNA, and the V and J assignments and clone size from that table. Recorded for this sample are 600,000 to 700,000 clones; approximately 13% of them occurred a single time. The ten largest account for around 0.12% of the sample.

A note on this clone: Its antigen is not yet known. No base quality values were provided; no much bigger clone lies one nucleotide off.

The CDR3 contains 15 residues, cysteine and phenylalanine counted. Only the CDR3 region is kept as DNA, spanning 45 bases read in frame from base 1. From a lookup of the germline V gene (reference sequence), CDR1 and CDR2 are SEHNR and FQNEAQ. The junction carries 17 bases between V and J, which are trimmed by 5 bases and 3 bases respectively. Each donor gave one peripheral blood draw, averaging around 0.11 L, which was collected into heparinised tubes. Naive, central memory, regulatory and stem cell-like memory CD4+ T cells were sorted on a BD FACSAria II using a panel including CD45RO, CCR7, CD25, CD127, CD95 and CD27. All sorted populations exceeded 98% purity. PBMCs were isolated immediately by Lymphoprep density gradient centrifugation and stained directly without culture. So that batch effects would be minimized, each experiment stained and sorted samples in pairs, pairing one healthy donor with one patient.

The paper's findings and limits, for the study overall: Because the HLA sub-analyses included only small numbers of individuals, any influence of HLA type on TCRB rearrangement was left unresolved. Naive, central memory and regulatory TCRB repertoires appeared to be more alike among patients than among healthy donors. Sequencing cDNA rather than genomic DNA could over-represent highly expressing activated cells, although activation and CD3 levels did not differ between groups. In all four CD4+ subsets, TCRB CDR3 length was moderately but significantly shorter in type 1 diabetes patients. At VDJ recombination sites, type 1 diabetes patients had fewer insertions and more deleted nucleotides, which implies abnormalities in thymic rearrangement. PCR might favor shorter templates, but patient and control samples were amplified and corrected together, so any skew would affect both groups equally.

The sequenced material came from naive CD4+ T cells from blood. What the cell subset or site label conveys for this sample: true naive CD4+ T cells. The chain couples TRBV7-9 to TRBJ2-7, with TRBD1 tentatively as D gene (5 bases match). The receptor was isolated from a man younger than 40 with type 1 diabetes. The CDR3 protein: CASSPGPIQGYEQYF. In nucleotides, the sequence is TGTGCCAGCAGCCCGGGCCCAATCCAGGGCTACGAGCAGTACTTC. Here the CDR3 is joined to the reference TRBV7-9 and TRBJ2-7 genes, and the full variable domain is: DTGVSQNPRHKITKRGQNVTFRCDPISEHNRLYWYRQTLGQGPEFLTYFQNEAQLEKSRLLSDRFSAERPKGSFSTLEIQRTEQGDSAMYLCASSPGPIQGYEQYFGPGTRLTVT.